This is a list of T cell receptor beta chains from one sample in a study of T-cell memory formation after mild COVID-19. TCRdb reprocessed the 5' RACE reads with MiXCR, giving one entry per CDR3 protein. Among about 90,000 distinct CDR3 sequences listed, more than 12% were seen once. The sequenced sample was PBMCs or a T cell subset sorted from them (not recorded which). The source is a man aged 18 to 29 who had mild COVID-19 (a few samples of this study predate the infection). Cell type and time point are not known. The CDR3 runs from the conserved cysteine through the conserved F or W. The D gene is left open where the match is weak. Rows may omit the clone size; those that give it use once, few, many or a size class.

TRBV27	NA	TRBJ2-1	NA	CASSVGAGETNEQFF	TGTGCCAGCAGTGTCGGGGCAGGGGAAACGAATGAGCAGTTCTTC
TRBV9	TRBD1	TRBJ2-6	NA	CASSVAPIRDRSSGANVLTF	TGTGCCAGCAGCGTAGCACCTATCCGGGACAGGTCTTCTGGGGCCAACGTCCTGACTTTC
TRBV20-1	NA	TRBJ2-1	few	CSAGPEGGPYNEQFF	TGCAGTGCTGGACCCGAGGGGGGGCCCTACAATGAGCAGTTCTTC
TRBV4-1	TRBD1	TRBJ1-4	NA	CASSQGTGLGEKLFF	TGCGCCAGCAGCCAAGGGACAGGGCTAGGAGAAAAACTGTTTTTT
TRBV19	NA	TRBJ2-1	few	CASSLTPVGTSEQFF	TGTGCCAGTAGCCTGACCCCGGTCGGCACTAGTGAGCAGTTCTTC
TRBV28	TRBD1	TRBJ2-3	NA	CASSLTGSTDTQYF	TGTGCCAGCAGTTTGACAGGGAGCACAGATACGCAGTATTTT
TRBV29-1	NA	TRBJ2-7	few	CSVEDYYEQYF	TGCAGCGTTGAAGACTACTACGAGCAGTACTTC
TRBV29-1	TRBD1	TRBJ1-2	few	CSVGNRGGYTF	TGCAGCGTTGGCAACAGGGGGGGCTACACCTTC
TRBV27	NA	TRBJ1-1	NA	CASGVGRVTEAFF	TGTGCCAGCGGCGTGGGCAGGGTTACTGAAGCTTTCTTT
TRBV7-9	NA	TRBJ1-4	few	CASTPRGLLLGEKLFF	TGTGCCAGCACCCCGCGGGGACTCCTGTTAGGTGAAAAACTGTTTTTT
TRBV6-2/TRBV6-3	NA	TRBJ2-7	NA	CASSYAGSNSYEQYF	TGTGCCAGCAGTTACGCGGGGTCAAACTCCTACGAGCAGTACTTC
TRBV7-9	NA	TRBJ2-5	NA	CASSLISVRQPRETQYF	TGTGCCAGCAGCCTTATATCGGTTCGACAGCCACGAGAGACCCAGTACTTC
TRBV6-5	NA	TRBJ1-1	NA	CASSSPRDKITEAFF	TGTGCCAGCAGTTCACCACGGGACAAAATAACTGAAGCTTTCTTT
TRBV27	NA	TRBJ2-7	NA	CASSPLKNYEQYF	TGTGCCAGCAGTCCGCTGAAGAACTACGAGCAGTACTTC
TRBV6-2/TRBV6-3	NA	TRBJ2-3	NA	CASSYAGDTQYF	TGTGCCAGCAGTTACGCGGGGGATACGCAGTATTTT
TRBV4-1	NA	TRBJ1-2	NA	CASSPGGNGYTF	TGCGCCAGCAGCCCGGGGGGGAATGGCTACACCTTC
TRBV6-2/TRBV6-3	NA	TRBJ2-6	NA	CASRHDLLAANVLTF	TGTGCCAGCAGACACGATCTCCTAGCTGCCAACGTCCTGACTTTC
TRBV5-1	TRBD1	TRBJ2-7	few	CASSLGTGLYEQYF	TGCGCCAGCAGCTTGGGGACAGGCCTCTACGAGCAGTACTTC
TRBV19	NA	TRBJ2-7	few	CASSMTTDSYEQYF	TGTGCCAGTAGTATGACGACGGATTCCTACGAGCAGTACTTC
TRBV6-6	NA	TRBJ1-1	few	CASSYSRSGEEAFF	TGTGCCAGCAGTTACTCGCGATCCGGGGAAGAAGCTTTCTTT
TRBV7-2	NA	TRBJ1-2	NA	CASSPWDGYGYTF	TGTGCCAGCAGCCCCTGGGACGGATATGGCTACACCTTC
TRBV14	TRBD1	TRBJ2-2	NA	CASSQETGLTGELFF	TGTGCCAGCAGCCAAGAGACAGGGTTAACCGGGGAGCTGTTTTTT
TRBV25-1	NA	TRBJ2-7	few	CASRRGSGYEQYF	TGTGCCAGCCGGCGTGGGAGCGGCTACGAGCAGTACTTC
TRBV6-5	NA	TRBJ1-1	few	CASSYGEFTSEPEAFF	TGTGCCAGCAGTTACGGAGAATTTACGAGCGAGCCTGAAGCTTTCTTT
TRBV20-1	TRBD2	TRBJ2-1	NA	CSARRTSGGHNEQFF	TGCAGTGCTAGACGGACTAGCGGGGGGCACAATGAGCAGTTCTTC
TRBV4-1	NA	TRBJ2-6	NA	CASSQDGGVFSGANVLTF	TGCGCCAGCAGCCAAGATGGCGGGGTTTTTTCTGGGGCCAACGTCCTGACTTTC
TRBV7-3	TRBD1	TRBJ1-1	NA	CASSSTGGGSEAFF	TGTGCCAGCAGCTCCACGGGAGGGGGCTCTGAAGCTTTCTTT
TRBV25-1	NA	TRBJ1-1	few	CASSMGRMNAFF	TGTGCCAGCAGTATGGGGAGGATGAACGCTTTCTTT
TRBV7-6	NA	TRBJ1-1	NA	CASSLGTGGGTEAFF	TGTGCCAGCAGCTTAGGAACTGGGGGAGGCACTGAAGCTTTCTTT
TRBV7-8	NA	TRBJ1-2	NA	CASSFWGLGYTF	TGTGCCAGCAGCTTCTGGGGTTTAGGCTACACCTTC
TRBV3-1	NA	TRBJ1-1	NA	CASSPLGAHTNTEAFF	TGTGCCAGCAGCCCCCTAGGGGCTCACACGAACACTGAAGCTTTCTTT
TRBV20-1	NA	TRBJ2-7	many	CSARDPGTSYEQYF	TGCAGTGCTAGAGATCCAGGGACCTCCTACGAGCAGTACTTC
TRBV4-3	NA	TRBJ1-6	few	CASSQADSYNSPLHF	TGCGCCAGCAGCCAAGCGGACAGCTATAATTCACCCCTCCACTTT
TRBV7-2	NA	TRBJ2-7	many	CASSLGSFEQYF	TGTGCCAGCAGCTTAGGAAGTTTTGAGCAGTACTTC
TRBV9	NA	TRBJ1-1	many	CASSGLGREAFF	TGTGCCAGCAGCGGCCTGGGACGGGAAGCTTTCTTT
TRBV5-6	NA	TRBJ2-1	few	CASSSGLTLSYNEQFF	TGTGCCAGCAGCTCCGGACTAACCCTATCCTACAATGAGCAGTTCTTC
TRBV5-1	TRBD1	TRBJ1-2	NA	CASSRTGGFYGYTF	TGCGCCAGCAGCCGGACAGGGGGTTTCTATGGCTACACCTTC
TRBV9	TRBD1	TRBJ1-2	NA	CASSSRDRGLVRYGYTF	TGTGCCAGCAGCTCCCGAGACAGGGGTTTGGTGCGCTATGGCTACACCTTC
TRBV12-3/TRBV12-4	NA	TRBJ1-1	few	CASSDRYIEAFF	TGTGCCAGCAGCGACAGGTACATTGAAGCTTTCTTT
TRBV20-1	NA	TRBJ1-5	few	CSARAQGGHNQPQHF	TGCAGTGCTAGAGCGCAGGGTGGCCACAATCAGCCCCAGCATTTT
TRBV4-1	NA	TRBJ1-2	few	CASSQDYRTGTHYGYTF	TGCGCCAGCAGCCAAGACTACCGGACGGGAACCCACTATGGCTACACCTTC
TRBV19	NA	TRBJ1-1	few	CASKESGTTEAFF	TGTGCCAGTAAGGAATCCGGGACAACTGAAGCTTTCTTT
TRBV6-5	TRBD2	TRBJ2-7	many	CASRLREEHYEQYF	TGTGCCAGCAGGCTCCGGGAGGAGCACTACGAGCAGTACTTC
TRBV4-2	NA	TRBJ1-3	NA	CASRQESGNTIYF	TGTGCCAGCAGACAGGAGTCTGGAAACACCATATATTTT
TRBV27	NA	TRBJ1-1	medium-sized	CASTLTSANTEAFF	TGTGCCAGCACCCTGACGAGTGCGAACACTGAAGCTTTCTTT